This TCR beta chain was sequenced during a study of blood T cell repertoires in COVID-19. Study context: Samples representing acute and convalescent COVID-19 were sourced from the United States, Italy and Spain. The cDNA or gDNA used as material had been derived from T cells, B-cell-depleted T cells, or PBMCs.

The CDR3 runs to 13 residues. V gave up 3 bases and J gave up 4 bases, with 9 bases separating them. As processed by the authors: Amplifying reference gene primers gave estimates of nucleated cell counts. Here immunoSEQ multiplex PCR was the method, and the copy in TCRdb shows in-frame clones only, minus some. The D gene and trimming were derived from the DNA, and the V and J assignments and clone size from that table. The table has about 120,000 clones, approximately 85% seen once. This clonotype originated in a man older than 75 with acute or convalescent COVID-19. The J gene is TRBJ1-2, the V gene TRBV12-3 or TRBV12-4; D not certain. The sequenced sample consisted of peripheral blood. CDR3 protein: CASSFQTAYGYTF. The CDR3 DNA is TGTGCCAGCAGTTTTCAGACTGCCTATGGCTACACCTTC.